One sample yielded the 27 T cell receptor beta chains listed below, sequenced in a study of blood T cell repertoires in COVID-19 (TCRdb year 2020). The library was generated by the immunoSEQ multiplex PCR assay. The table comes from immuneACCESS by way of TCRdb, which keeps in-frame sequences with V and J called. Part of the clones is missing from these tables; in studies checked, under half for an unresolved V gene and the rest for unknown reasons. This sample has approximately 140,000 clones in its table, and 84% of those were observed once. Clones ranked in the top ten supply about 7% of the sample. Sequenced: peripheral blood. Receptor source: a human donor in a cohort sampled during active COVID-19.

This clone has at least ten counts. The V and J genes are TRBV5-1 and TRBJ1-2; the D gene is possibly TRBD1 (5 bases). CDR3 length: 14 amino acids. Germline CDR1 and CDR2: SGHRS and YFSETQ. V was shortened by 0 bases and J by 8 bases, with 14 bases between the two germline ends. The CDR3 here is CASSLEARDGGYTF. The CDR3, as DNA: TGCGCCAGCAGCTTGGAGGCCAGGGATGGAGGCTACACCTTC.

V and J are TRBV7-2 and TRBJ2-3, with a tentative D call TRBD2 (5 bases). Germline values: CDR1 SGHTA, CDR2 FQGNSA. CDR3 length: 13 amino acids. The V gene lost 5 bases and the J gene lost 4 bases, with 10 bases spanning the gap. CDR3 residues: CASSLKGADTQYF. CDR3 DNA sequence: TGTGCCAGCAGCCTCAAGGGAGCAGATACGCAGTATTTT. The full variable domain, rest sourced from reference TRBV7-2 and TRBJ2-3, is GAGVSQSPSNKVTEKGKDVELRCDPISGHTALYWYRQSLGQGLEFLIYFQGNSAPDKSGLPSDRFSAERTGGSVSTLTIQRTQQEDSAVYLCASSLKGADTQYFGPGTRLTVL.

The rearrangement uses TRBV6-5 and TRBJ2-2; D is unresolved. V was trimmed by 0 bases and J by 1 base, leaving 9 bases between them. This CDR3 spans 16 amino acids. In germline, CDR1 is MNHEY, CDR2 SVGAGI. DNA of the CDR3: TGTGCCAGCAGTTACTCGGCCAATCTGAACACCGGGGAGCTGTTTTTT. Residues: CASSYSANLNTGELFF.

This clone was recorded once. The rearrangement uses TRBV4-1 and TRBJ1-3, with TRBD1 as a possible D gene (6 bases). Germline V lookup: CDR1 MGHRA, CDR2 YSYEKL. The CDR3 is 17 amino acids. V lost 5 bases and J lost 1, with 18 bases in between. The CDR3 DNA is TGCGCCAGCAGCTCACGAACTACCGGGACATCTGGAAACACCATATATTTT. This sequence encodes CASSSRTTGTSGNTIYF.

This clone was observed a handful of times. The rearrangement uses TRBV3-1 (or the pseudogene TRBV3-2) and TRBJ1-1, with 9 bases lining up with TRBD1. The trim removed 3 bases at V and 2 bases at J, leaving 16 bases unmatched. The CDR3 length is 19 residues. Germline lookup yields CDR1 LGHDT and CDR2 YNNKEL (reference sequence). The CDR3, as DNA: TGTGCCAGCAGCCACGTCCCGGGACAGGGAGGAATGAGAAACACTGAAGCTTTCTTT. The encoded protein is CASSHVPGQGGMRNTEAFF.

This clone was counted once. V is TRBV28 and J is TRBJ2-1, with TRBD2 matching over 9 bases. Per the germline V gene, CDR1 is MDHEN and CDR2 is SYDVKM. The CDR3 consists of 20 residues. Losses at the gene ends were 4 bases for V and 0 bases for J; bases not matched to a gene: 16. The CDR3 DNA follows: TGTGCCAGCAGTTCCCCCTTTAGCGGGGGTGAACTGAGCTCCTACAATGAGCAGTTCTTC. Residues: CASSSPFSGGELSSYNEQFF. Full variable domain (rest looked up from reference TRBV28 and TRBJ2-1): DVKVTQSSRYLVKRTGEKVFLECVQDMDHENMFWYRQDPGLGLRLIYFSYDVKMKEKGDIPEGYSVSREKKERFSLILESASTNQTSMYLCASSSPFSGGELSSYNEQFFGPGTRLTVL.

This sequence joins TRBV28 and TRBJ2-7, with D hard to call. Germline CDR1 reads MDHEN; CDR2 reads SYDVKM. Trimming cost V 8 bases and J 2 bases, with 13 bases left between them. CDR3 size: 13 residues. The CDR3 spells CASGEFQTYEQYF. In DNA form, the CDR3 reads TGTGCCAGCGGAGAATTCCAGACCTACGAGCAGTACTTC.

This chain connects TRBV6-5 to TRBJ2-7, with a weak D call TRBD2 (6 bases). The CDR3 consists of 14 residues. The ends were cut back, 2 bases at V and 6 bases at J, with 14 bases in the middle. CDR1 is MNHEY and CDR2 is SVGAGI in the germline V gene. The CDR3 protein is CASSYLRQGGEQYF. In DNA form, the CDR3 reads TGTGCCAGCAGTTACCTTCGGCAGGGAGGCGAGCAGTACTTC.

The CDR3 nucleotides are TGTGCCAGCAGTCCCTGGGACAGGGGGCAAGAGACCCAGTACTTC. It translates to CASSPWDRGQETQYF. This rearrangement joins TRBV28 to TRBJ2-5; 11 bases are shared with TRBD1. V trimming: 5 bases; J trimming: 2 bases; junction bases outside the gene matches: 4. The CDR3 spans 15 residues. In germline, CDR1 is MDHEN, CDR2 SYDVKM.

Comments on this clone: At one end, the junction sequence differs from germline, possibly due to a read error. This rearrangement joins TRBV7-2 to TRBJ2-1, with D possibly being TRBD2 (5 bases). This CDR3 is 14 amino acids long. Germline values: CDR1 SGHTA, CDR2 FQGNSA. CDR3 in amino acids: CASRKGSSYNGQFF. CDR3 coding DNA: TGTGCCAGCAGGAAAGGGAGCTCCTACAATGGGCAGTTCTTC. The full variable domain, its missing parts supplied by reference TRBV7-2 and TRBJ2-1, is GAGVSQSPSNKVTEKGKDVELRCDPISGHTALYWYRQSLGQGLEFLIYFQGNSAPDKSGLPSDRFSAERTGGSVSTLTIQRTQQEDSAVYLCASRKGSSYNGQFFGPGTRLTVL.

The chain is built from TRBV27 and TRBJ1-6; 7 nucleotides line up with TRBD1. V gave up 1 base and J gave up 0 bases; unmatched junction bases: 3. The CDR3 is 17 amino acids. Germline CDR1 and CDR2: MNHEY and SMNVEV (reference sequence). Written as DNA, the CDR3 is TGTGCCAGCAGTTTATTGGGACAGAGCTCCTATAATTCACCCCTCCACTTT. Translating it yields CASSLLGQSSYNSPLHF.

This chain connects TRBV5-5 to TRBJ2-1, with 8 bases matching TRBD2. The CDR3 is 15 residues long. Germline assignment: CDR1 SGHKS and CDR2 YYEKEE (reference sequence). With 1 base clipped from V and 6 bases from J, the junction kept 6 bases outside the gene matches. This CDR3 is CASSLFYLAGNEQFF. The CDR3 DNA reads TGTGCCAGCAGCTTGTTTTATCTAGCGGGCAATGAGCAGTTCTTC.

The V and J genes are TRBV9 and TRBJ1-6; D remains ambiguous. V was pared by 0 bases and J by 7 bases, with 14 bases between. The CDR3 length is 16 residues. Germline V gene sequence: CDR1 SGDLS, CDR2 YYNGEE. The CDR3 DNA is TGTGCCAGCAGCGTAGTTGGTCAGGTCGGCAATTCACCCCTCCACTTT. Protein sequence: CASSVVGQVGNSPLHF. Looking up the rest from reference TRBV9 and TRBJ1-6 gives the full variable domain: DSGVTQTPKHLITATGQRVTLRCSPRSGDLSVYWYQQSLDQGLQFLIQYYNGEERAKGNILERFSAQQFPDLHSELNLSSLELGDSALYFCASSVVGQVGNSPLHFGNGTRLTVT.

The genes are TRBV15 and TRBJ1-2, with 10 bases aligning to TRBD1. V was pared by 5 bases and J by 0 bases, with 21 bases of the junction left unmatched. The CDR3 spans 21 residues. CDR1 and CDR2 from the germline V gene are LNHNV and YYDKDF (reference sequence). The CDR3 DNA follows: TGTGCCACCAGCCTCAAGGGTGGTATGCGGACAGGGGGGCTTCCTAACTATGGCTACACCTTC. Its translation is CATSLKGGMRTGGLPNYGYTF.

In this sample, this clone turned up once. This chain uses TRBV7-2 with TRBJ1-4; 7 bases agree with TRBD1. CDR3 size: 19 residues. Germline lookup yields CDR1 SGHTA and CDR2 FQGNSA. With 4 bases clipped from V and 6 bases from J, the junction kept 20 bases outside the gene matches. The chain's CDR3 is CASSSKGYYRGRGDEKLFF. The CDR3 DNA follows: TGTGCCAGCAGCTCTAAGGGGTACTACAGGGGCCGGGGAGATGAAAAACTGTTTTTT.

This CDR3 is CASSFSPGGNTEAFF. The DNA for the CDR3 is TGTGCCAGCAGTTTTTCTCCAGGGGGAAACACTGAAGCTTTCTTT. J is TRBJ1-1 and V is TRBV27; 7 bases line up with TRBD1. The germline CDR1 and CDR2 sequences are MNHEY and SMNVEV (reference sequence). V lost 3 bases and J lost 2; bases outside the gene matches: 6. The CDR3 spans 15 residues.

This chain uses TRBV12-3 or TRBV12-4 with TRBJ1-4; D gene unclear. The CDR3 has 11 amino acids. Deletions cut 6 bases from V and 4 bases from J, with 3 bases between. CDR3 protein: CASRSNEKLFF. The DNA of the CDR3 is TGTGCCAGCAGGAGTAATGAAAAACTGTTTTTT.

The rearrangement uses TRBV28 and TRBJ2-3, with D possibly being TRBD2 (6 bases). From germline, CDR1 is MDHEN and CDR2 SYDVKM. The CDR3 length is 15 residues. Trimming stripped 2 bases from V and 3 bases from J, with 12 bases between. The CDR3 DNA is TGTGCCAGCAGTTTAAACGGTGGGGGGACAGATACGCAGTATTTT. Protein sequence: CASSLNGGGTDTQYF.

The chain is built from TRBV6-1 and TRBJ1-5; 7 positions agree with TRBD1. The CDR3 is made up of 14 amino acids. Trimming took 6 bases from V and 3 from J; bases not matched to a gene: 5. The germline gives CDR1 MNHNS, CDR2 SASEGT. The CDR3 DNA reads as TGTGCCAGCAGAGAGGGACAGCACAATCAGCCCCAGCATTTT. Translated: CASREGQHNQPQHF.

This sequence joins TRBV27 and TRBJ1-6, with 9 positions matching TRBD1. CDR3 length: 17 residues. V shed 6 bases, J shed 10 bases, and the junction held 16 bases outside the gene matches. Germline values: CDR1 MNHEY, CDR2 SMNVEV (reference sequence). Here the CDR3 reads CASSGVPGQGSESPLHF. The CDR3 nucleotides are TGTGCCAGCAGCGGGGTTCCGGGACAGGGATCGGAGTCACCCCTCCACTTT.

The gene calls are TRBV10-3 and TRBJ1-3; 9 nucleotides match TRBD1. The germline V gene encodes CDR1 ENHRY and CDR2 SYGVKD. Losses at the gene ends were 3 bases for V and 2 bases for J; bases not matched to a gene: 2. The CDR3 is made up of 15 amino acids. This CDR3 is CAISDGQGTGNTIYF. The CDR3 DNA follows: TGTGCCATCAGTGACGGACAGGGGACTGGAAACACCATATATTTT.

The chain recombines TRBV27 with TRBJ1-3; 11 bases fit TRBD1. With V trimmed by 6 bases and J by 4 bases, 2 bases remained unmatched. The CDR3 loop spans 14 amino acids. The germline CDR1 and CDR2 sequences are MNHEY and SMNVEV (reference sequence). The CDR3 spells CASSGTGGGNTIYF. Here the CDR3 DNA reads TGTGCCAGCAGCGGGACAGGGGGGGGAAACACCATATATTTT.

J is TRBJ1-6 and V is TRBV7-2; D might be TRBD1 (6 bases). This CDR3 is built from 14 residues. CDR1 SGHTA and CDR2 FQGNSA come from the germline V gene. V lost 5 bases, J lost 14 bases, and 19 bases lay in between. In nucleotides, the CDR3 is TGTGCCAGCAGCCCTACTAAACAGGGCTCCTCCCTCCACTTT. The encoded protein is CASSPTKQGSSLHF.

This sequence joins TRBV29-1 and TRBJ2-2, with D perhaps matching TRBD1 (6 bases). CDR1 is SQVTM and CDR2 is ANQGSEA in the germline V gene. Trimming took off 7 bases at V and 6 bases at J, with 15 bases between the two ends. The CDR3 is made up of 13 amino acids. The CDR3 DNA is TGCAGCGCCTACAGGGACCCGCCCGGGGAGCTGTTTTTT. Amino acid sequence: CSAYRDPPGELFF.

The table lists this clone with a count of one. The chain carries TRBV6-5 and TRBJ1-1; 7 bases agree with TRBD1. The CDR3 has 15 residues. Losses at the gene ends were 5 bases for V and 5 bases for J; bases not matched to a gene: 11. Germline CDR1 is MNHEY and CDR2 is SVGAGI. The DNA for the CDR3 is TGTGCCAGCAGTCCCTCGAAGGGGGCGAAGACTGAAGCTTTCTTT. Protein sequence: CASSPSKGAKTEAFF.

The chain uses TRBV6-1 and TRBJ2-2, with a weak D call TRBD2 (6 bases). Germline-derived CDR1 and CDR2 are MNHNS and SASEGT. Trimming pared 2 bases from V and 15 bases from J, leaving 16 bases between. There are 13 residues in the CDR3. CDR3 sequence reads: CASSETSRAGMFF. CDR3 coding DNA: TGTGCCAGCAGTGAAACCAGTAGGGCGGGGATGTTTTTT.

The chain is built from TRBV12-3 or TRBV12-4 and TRBJ2-2; D is unclear. CDR3 length: 11 residues. With 4 bases removed from V and 9 bases from J, the gap between germline ends came to 6 bases. CDR3 sequence (DNA): TGTGCCAGCAGTTCCTCTAGGGAGCTGTTTTTT. It encodes CASSSSRELFF.